This passage covers 18 T cell receptor beta chains from one sample sequenced in a study of blood T cell repertoires in COVID-19. Sequencing was performed with immunoSEQ multiplex PCR; in TCRdb, only in-frame clones are kept and a portion is missing. There are 150,000 to 160,000 clones in the sample; over 75% occur only once, and approximately 0.63% lies in the top ten. The sequencing input was peripheral blood. The receptor source for this set is a man between 60 and 75 years old with COVID-19, enrolled during active disease.

This chain joins TRBV7-9 and TRBJ2-5, with TRBD2 as a possible D gene (6 bases). Germline V gene data show CDR1 as SEHNR and CDR2 as FQNEAQ (reference sequence). The CDR3 spans 15 residues. Trimming cost V 2 bases and J 1 base, with 11 bases left between them. In DNA form, the CDR3 reads TGTGCCAGCAGCTTATTTTCTAGCGTCCAAGAGACCCAGTACTTC. Translation gives CASSLFSSVQETQYF.

The V call is TRBV18, the J call TRBJ2-5, with D perhaps matching TRBD2 (5 bases). The CDR3 is 16 residues long. V lost 3 bases and J lost 1, with 15 bases in between. Germline V gene data show CDR1 as KGHSH and CDR2 as LQKENI. CDR3 nucleotide sequence: TGTGCCAGCTCACCTCCGGGCGGGTCCTTCCAAGAGACCCAGTACTTC. This gives the protein CASSPPGGSFQETQYF. The full variable domain, its missing parts supplied by reference TRBV18 and TRBJ2-5, is NAGVMQNPRHLVRRRGQEARLRCSPMKGHSHVYWYRQLPEEGLKFMVYLQKENIIDESGMPKERFSAEFPKEGPSILRIQQVVRGDSAAYFCASSPPGGSFQETQYFGPGTRLLVL.

This clone was observed a few times. The CDR3 spells CASSFRNTEAFF. The CDR3 nucleotides read TGTGCCAGCAGCTTCAGGAACACTGAAGCTTTCTTT. The chain couples TRBV6-5 to TRBJ1-1; D unresolved. The germline V and J ends were trimmed by 6 bases and 1 base, with 6 bases remaining between them. The CDR3 runs 12 residues. Per the germline V gene, CDR1 is MNHEY and CDR2 is SVGAGI.

The chain links TRBV2 to TRBJ2-2; the match to TRBD1 covers 7 bases. The junction had 6 bases not matched to a gene; V was cut back by 5 bases and J by 6 bases. CDR1 and CDR2 from the germline V gene are SNHLY and FYNNEI. The CDR3 sequence is 14 residues long. The CDR3 DNA sequence: TGTGCCAGCAGTCAACAGGGGAGCCCCGGGGAGCTGTTTTTT. This codes for CASSQQGSPGELFF.

This clone appeared a single time. The V and J genes are TRBV19 and TRBJ1-5; the match to TRBD1 covers 8 bases. Germline V CDR1 and CDR2: LNHDA, SQIVND (reference sequence). The V gene end was trimmed by 5 bases and the J gene end by 0 bases; junction bases not matched to a gene: 9. This CDR3 has 17 amino acids. The CDR3 loop reads CASSPTRQGLSNQPQHF. The CDR3 DNA follows: TGTGCCAGTAGTCCCACCCGACAGGGGCTTAGCAATCAGCCCCAGCATTTT.

The chain recombines TRBV6-2 or TRBV6-3 with TRBJ2-2; tentatively, D is TRBD1 (6 bases). This CDR3 has 16 amino acids. With 5 bases removed from V and 3 bases from J, the gap between germline ends came to 16 bases. The germline V gene has CDR1 MNHEY and CDR2 SVGEGT. In DNA form, the CDR3 reads TGTGCCAGCAGTCACAACAGGGTCCGCGACACCGGGGAGCTGTTTTTT. Its translation: CASSHNRVRDTGELFF.

The V gene is TRBV10-3, the J gene TRBJ2-3; the D is unclear. The CDR3 consists of 15 residues. Germline lookup yields CDR1 ENHRY and CDR2 SYGVKD. V dropped 4 bases and J dropped 2 bases, with 13 bases sitting between them. The CDR3 DNA is TGTGCCATCAGTGGCGGTGGTCGCTACACAGATACGCAGTATTTT. Translated, it gives CAISGGGRYTDTQYF.

The chain employs TRBV24-1 and TRBJ2-3, with 9 bases that match TRBD1. Germline V CDR1 and CDR2: KGHDR, SFDVKD. V lost 4 bases to trimming and J lost 5 bases; unmatched junction nucleotides: 6. The CDR3 contains 15 residues. The CDR3 sequence: CATSDPGQGLDTQYF. The CDR3 DNA follows: TGTGCCACCAGTGACCCGGGACAGGGATTAGATACGCAGTATTTT.

V gene TRBV7-8 combines with J gene TRBJ1-1; TRBD1 aligns across 8 bases. The CDR3 sequence is 14 residues long. V lost 3 bases to trimming and J lost 2 bases; unmatched junction nucleotides: 2. Germline V gene data show CDR1 as SGHVS and CDR2 as FQNEAQ. The CDR3 coding sequence is TGTGCCAGCAGCTTGGGACAGGTTAACACTGAAGCTTTCTTT. It yields the protein CASSLGQVNTEAFF.

The chain couples TRBV27 to TRBJ1-6; a possible D gene is TRBD1 (5 bases). Trimming cost V 5 bases and J 0 bases, with 14 bases left between them. This CDR3 has 17 amino acids. Germline CDR1 and CDR2: MNHEY and SMNVEV (reference sequence). The CDR3 nucleotides read TGTGCCAGCAGTCCGAAGACAGTCAGCTCCTATAATTCACCCCTCCACTTT. Encoded protein: CASSPKTVSSYNSPLHF.

The chain links TRBV29-1 to TRBJ1-5; D remains unclear. CDR1 SQVTM and CDR2 ANQGSEA come from the germline V gene. CDR3 length equals 12 residues. Deletions cut 4 bases from V and 3 bases from J, with 7 bases between. CDR3 sequence: CSVGAANQPQHF. The CDR3 DNA is TGCAGCGTTGGCGCCGCCAATCAGCCCCAGCATTTT.

This chain joins TRBV28 and TRBJ2-3, with no clear D. From germline, CDR1 is MDHEN and CDR2 SYDVKM. V dropped 5 bases and J dropped 3 bases, with 3 bases sitting between them. This CDR3 has 11 amino acids. CDR3 sequence reads: CASSATDTQYF. The CDR3 region has the DNA TGTGCCAGCAGTGCGACAGATACGCAGTATTTT.

The CDR3 spells CSASRQRNQPQHF. The CDR3 DNA reads as TGCAGTGCTAGTCGACAGCGCAATCAGCCCCAGCATTTT. The rearrangement links TRBV20-1 to TRBJ1-5; D is perhaps TRBD1 (5 bases). This CDR3 spans 13 amino acids. The germline CDR1 and CDR2 sequences are DFQATT and SNEGSKA (reference sequence). V was pared by 3 bases and J by 2 bases, with 8 bases between.

The V and J genes are TRBV19 and TRBJ1-2; 7 bases line up with TRBD1. With 6 bases clipped from V and 7 bases from J, the junction kept 8 bases outside the gene matches. CDR3 length: 13 amino acids. Germline CDR1 reads LNHDA; CDR2 reads SQIVND (reference sequence). Here the CDR3 DNA reads TGTGCCAGTAGCTTAACAGGGGACTCTGGCTACACCTTC. It translates to CASSLTGDSGYTF.

This chain connects TRBV30 to TRBJ1-1; D is uncertain. The V gene's germline CDR1 is GTSNPN and CDR2 SVGIG (reference sequence). V shed 4 bases and J shed 0 bases, with 9 bases lying between them. The CDR3 runs 13 residues. This CDR3 is CAWTRVMNTEAFF. The CDR3 nucleotides are TGTGCCTGGACCCGGGTCATGAACACTGAAGCTTTCTTT.

This rearrangement joins TRBV2 to TRBJ1-4, with 10 bases that match TRBD1. With V trimmed by 6 bases and J by 3 bases, 4 bases remained unmatched. Germline assignment: CDR1 SNHLY and CDR2 FYNNEI. The CDR3 has 15 amino acids. CDR3 in amino acids: CASRGGTGANEKLFF. CDR3 in DNA: TGTGCCAGCAGAGGGGGGACAGGGGCTAATGAAAAACTGTTTTTT.

This clone was found once. The J gene is TRBJ1-5, the V gene TRBV6-2 or TRBV6-3, with D possibly TRBD1 on 5 matching bases. V was clipped by 6 bases and J by 7 bases, with 16 bases between them. The CDR3 covers 14 residues. Germline CDR1 and CDR2: MNHEY and SVGEGT. The CDR3 loop is CASSYTGGGQPQHF. CDR3 nucleotides: TGTGCCAGCAGCTATACGGGGGGAGGACAGCCCCAGCATTTT.

The CDR3 reads CASTTTGVWSNSPLHF. For the CDR3, the DNA is TGTGCCAGTACTACCACAGGGGTCTGGAGTAATTCACCCCTCCACTTT. V and J are TRBV19 and TRBJ1-6; 7 bases align to TRBD1. V was clipped by 7 bases and J by 6 bases; unmatched bases: 12. This CDR3 has 16 residues. CDR1 LNHDA and CDR2 SQIVND come from the germline V gene (reference sequence).